This T cell receptor beta chain was sequenced in a study of blood T cell repertoires in COVID-19. Study as a whole: Samples representing acute and convalescent COVID-19 were sourced from the United States, Italy and Spain. Sources were T cells, B-cell-depleted T cells, or PBMCs; the material itself was cDNA or gDNA.

The CDR3 covers 19 residues. Germline CDR1 and CDR2: MGHRA and YSYEKL. Trimming removed 0 bases from V and 1 base from J; junction bases left unmatched: 14. Assay: immunoSEQ multiplex PCR; the TCRdb copy retains only in-frame clones and omits some. Of more than 300,000 clones listed, about 88% are singletons. All recovered Cohort 3 donors got two negative PCRs, got clearance, or saw symptom resolution. The sequence came from a woman between 18 and 30 years old who had recovered from COVID-19. Sequencing used PBMCs or T cells enriched from blood (not recorded which). The chain couples TRBV4-1 to TRBJ1-1, with 7 nucleotides matching TRBD1. For the CDR3, the DNA is TGCGCCAGCAGCCAAGATTTATCGGACAGGTTGGGGCGGAACACTGAAGCTTTCTTT. It yields the protein CASSQDLSDRLGRNTEAFF.